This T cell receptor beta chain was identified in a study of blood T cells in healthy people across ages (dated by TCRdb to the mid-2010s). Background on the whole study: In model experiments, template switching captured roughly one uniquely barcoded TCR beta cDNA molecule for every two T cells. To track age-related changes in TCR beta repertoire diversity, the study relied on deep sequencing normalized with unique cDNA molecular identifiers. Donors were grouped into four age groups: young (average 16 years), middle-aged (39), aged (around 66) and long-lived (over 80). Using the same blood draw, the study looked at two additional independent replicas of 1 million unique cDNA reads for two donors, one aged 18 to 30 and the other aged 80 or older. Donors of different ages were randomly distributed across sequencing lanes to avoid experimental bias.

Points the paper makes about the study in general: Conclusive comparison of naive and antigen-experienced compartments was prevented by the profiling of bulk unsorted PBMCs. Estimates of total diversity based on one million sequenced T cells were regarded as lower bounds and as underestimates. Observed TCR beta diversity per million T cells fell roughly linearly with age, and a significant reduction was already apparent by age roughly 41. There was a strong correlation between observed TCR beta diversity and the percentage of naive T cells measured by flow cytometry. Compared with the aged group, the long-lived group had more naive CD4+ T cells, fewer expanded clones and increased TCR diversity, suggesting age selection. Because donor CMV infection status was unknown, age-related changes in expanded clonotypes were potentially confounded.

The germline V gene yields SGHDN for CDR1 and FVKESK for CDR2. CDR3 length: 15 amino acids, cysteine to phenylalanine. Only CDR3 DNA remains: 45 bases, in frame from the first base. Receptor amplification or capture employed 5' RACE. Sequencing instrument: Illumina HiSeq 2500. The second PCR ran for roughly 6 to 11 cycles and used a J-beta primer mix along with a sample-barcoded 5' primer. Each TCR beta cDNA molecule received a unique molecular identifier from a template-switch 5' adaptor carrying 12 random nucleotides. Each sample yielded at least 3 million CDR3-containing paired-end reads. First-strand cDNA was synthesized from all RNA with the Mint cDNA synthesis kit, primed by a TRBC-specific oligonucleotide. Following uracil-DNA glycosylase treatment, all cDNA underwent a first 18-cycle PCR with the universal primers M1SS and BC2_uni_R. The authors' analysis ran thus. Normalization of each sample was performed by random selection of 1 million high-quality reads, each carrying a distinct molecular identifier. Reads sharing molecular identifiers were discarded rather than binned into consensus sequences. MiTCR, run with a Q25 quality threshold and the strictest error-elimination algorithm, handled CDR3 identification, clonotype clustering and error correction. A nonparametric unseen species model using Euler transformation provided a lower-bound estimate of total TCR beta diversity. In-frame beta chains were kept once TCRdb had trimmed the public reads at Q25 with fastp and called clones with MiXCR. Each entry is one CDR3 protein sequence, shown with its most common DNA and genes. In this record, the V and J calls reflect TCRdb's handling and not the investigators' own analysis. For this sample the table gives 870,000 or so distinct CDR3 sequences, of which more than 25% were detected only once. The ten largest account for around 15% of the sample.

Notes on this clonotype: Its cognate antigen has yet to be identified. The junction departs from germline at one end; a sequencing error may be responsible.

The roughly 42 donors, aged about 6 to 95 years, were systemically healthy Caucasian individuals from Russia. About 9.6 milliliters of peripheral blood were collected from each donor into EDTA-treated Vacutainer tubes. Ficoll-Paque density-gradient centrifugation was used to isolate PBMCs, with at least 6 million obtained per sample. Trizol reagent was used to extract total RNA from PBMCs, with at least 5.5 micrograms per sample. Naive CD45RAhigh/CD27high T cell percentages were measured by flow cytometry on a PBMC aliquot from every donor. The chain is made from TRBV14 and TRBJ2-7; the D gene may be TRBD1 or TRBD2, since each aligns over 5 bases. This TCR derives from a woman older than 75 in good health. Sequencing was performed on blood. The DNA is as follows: TGTGCCAGCAGTCTTGGGGGTTCCCTCTCCTACAAGCAGTACTTC. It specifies CASSLGGSLSYKQYF.